This T cell receptor (beta chain) was profiled in a study of T cells in Graves' hyperthyroidism and ophthalmopathy. Study-wide results and limits: Most clonotypes that expanded in the thyroid above 0.001 also showed up in blood. Separation of ophthalmopathy from stable hyperthyroidism was achieved by a 13 V-J model.

RNA transcripts served as the template for amplifying TCR beta CDR3 regions. First-round RT-PCR of the TCR CDR3 relied on the HTBI primer set. Each CDR3 protein is one row after TCRdb ran MiXCR on the multiplex PCR reads. Of roughly 750,000 distinct CDR3 sequences in the sample, less than 20% are singletons; the top ten hold under 8.5%. Germline loops: CDR1 ENHRY, CDR2 SYGVKD. V shed 4 bases and J 6 bases; nucleotides not matched to a gene: 10. This CDR3 comprises 16 residues. A remark on this clonotype: No antigen is known for it.

Graves' hyperthyroidism is called stable when ophthalmopathy does not progress within 18 months. The authors took PBMCs from 10 ml fresh peripheral blood. Sequencing used blood. The TCR originated in a man younger than 35 with Graves' hyperthyroidism. The J gene is TRBJ2-1, the V gene TRBV10-3; 9 positions match TRBD2. CDR3 DNA sequence: TGTGCCATCAGTGGATCTAGCGGGACCGCCTGCAATGAGCAGTTCTTC. Its protein is CAISGSSGTACNEQFF.